Each of the 4 T cell receptor beta chains below was sequenced from the same sample in a study of T cell responses to AZD1222 COVID-19 vaccine. Assay: immunoSEQ multiplex PCR; the TCRdb copy retains only in-frame clones and omits some. The table has about 190,000 clones, about 94% seen once. The sample was peripheral blood, taken on day 0 of AZD1222 vaccination. These receptor sequences come from an adult in good health.

This clone is termed medium-sized. Here the CDR3 DNA reads TGTGCCAGCAGCGTTGAACCTAGCGGGAGTTACGAGCAGTACTTC. Amino acid sequence: CASSVEPSGSYEQYF. The chain has TRBV9 and TRBJ2-7, with 10 positions matching TRBD2. Germline V gene data show CDR1 as SGDLS and CDR2 as YYNGEE. This CDR3 has 15 residues. V gave up 2 bases and J gave up 4 bases; unmatched junction bases: 6.

The chain recombines TRBV11-2 with TRBJ2-1; D remains unclear. The CDR3 totals 14 residues. V dropped 0 bases and J dropped 10 bases, with 13 bases sitting between them. The germline gives CDR1 SGHAT, CDR2 FQNNGV. CDR3 nucleotide sequence: TGTGCCAGCAGCTTAGATCGTAATAGCTGGGAGCAGTTCTTC. Translation gives CASSLDRNSWEQFF.

This chain connects TRBV29-1 to TRBJ2-3; D may be TRBD2 (5 bases). V gave up 0 bases and J gave up 0 bases, with 13 bases separating them. The CDR3 is made up of 16 amino acids. The V gene's germline CDR1 is SQVTM and CDR2 ANQGSEA. The DNA of the CDR3 is TGCAGCGTTGAAGAGGGAGCGGTAACTAGCACAGATACGCAGTATTTT. It codes for CSVEEGAVTSTDTQYF.

The V and J genes are TRBV28 and TRBJ1-1; a possible D gene is TRBD1 (6 bases). The CDR3 has 15 amino acids. Per the germline V gene, CDR1 is MDHEN and CDR2 is SYDVKM. V was shortened by 3 bases and J by 5 bases, with 16 bases between the two germline ends. CDR3 protein: CASSFSKGGGTEAFF. The CDR3 region has the DNA TGTGCCAGCAGTTTCAGTAAGGGGGGTGGTACTGAAGCTTTCTTT.